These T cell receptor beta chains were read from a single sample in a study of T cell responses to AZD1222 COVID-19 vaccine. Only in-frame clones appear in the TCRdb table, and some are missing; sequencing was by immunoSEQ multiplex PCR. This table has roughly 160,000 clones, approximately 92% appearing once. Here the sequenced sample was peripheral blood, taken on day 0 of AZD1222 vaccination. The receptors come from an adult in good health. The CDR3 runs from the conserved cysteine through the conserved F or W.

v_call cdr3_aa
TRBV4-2 CASSRSTTAGRRTLWDF
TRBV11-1 CASSLGRPGPNYGYTF
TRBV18 CASSDSGTNNYGYTF
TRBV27 CASSWTGVDSGGYTF
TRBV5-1 CASSFDRGNYGYTF
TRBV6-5 CASSYSIRGDYGYTF
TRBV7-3 CASSLRPGRLAGGSYTDTQYF
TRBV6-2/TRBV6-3 CASSSVGGVRTYEQYF
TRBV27 CASSFVRKPDTQYF
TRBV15 CATSRIRFNTGELFF
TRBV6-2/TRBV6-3 CASSRWDINYGYTF
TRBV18 CASSRIGRNTEAFF
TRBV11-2 CASSPGRVSDEQYF
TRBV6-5 CASSYSDVPGGETQYF
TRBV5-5 CASSLQGGVTEAFF
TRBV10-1 CASSESRAAGDEQYF
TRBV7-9 CASSQYYEQYF
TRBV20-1 CSARAVHEQYF
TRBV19 CASSEGFKEKLFF
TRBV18 CASSPVGQGPRSNYGYTF
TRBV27 CASSWDRANSPLHF
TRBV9 CASSPQGVMNTGELFF
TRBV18 CASSLDRNTEAFF
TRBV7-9 CASSQPRSYRNTEAFF
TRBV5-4 CASSFQVYGGRATKTQYF
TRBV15 CAARTDSHLKYSYNEQFF
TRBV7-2 CASSLGAGNNQPQHF
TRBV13 CASSFPKRTGGEKLFF
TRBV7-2 CASSSRDLQGYTF